The 32 T cell receptor beta chains presented below share a single source sample, sequenced in a study of T-cell memory formation after mild COVID-19. TCRdb independently ran MiXCR on the 5' RACE reads; one entry per CDR3 protein. The sample contains under 150,000 distinct CDR3 sequences, approximately 15% of which appear only once. The sample consisted of PBMCs or a T cell subset sorted from them (not recorded which). These receptors all come from an adult woman who had mild COVID-19 (a few samples of this study predate the infection). Cell type and time point are not known.

This clonotype occurred a few times. This rearrangement joins TRBV30 to TRBJ2-1; 11 nucleotides agree with TRBD1. V lost 6 bases, J lost 6 bases, and 4 bases stayed unmatched. The CDR3 runs 13 residues. The germline gives CDR1 GTSNPN, CDR2 SVGIG (reference sequence). The CDR3: CACPGTGGNEQFF. The CDR3 coding sequence is TGTGCCTGCCCCGGGACAGGGGGCAATGAGCAGTTCTTC.

This clonotype was detected a few times. The gene calls are TRBV7-9 and TRBJ2-4, with 9 bases matching TRBD2. V lost 6 bases, J lost 2 bases, and 17 bases stayed unmatched. This CDR3 comprises 19 residues. In germline, CDR1 is SEHNR, CDR2 FQNEAQ (reference sequence). As DNA, the CDR3 is TGTGCCAGCAGATCCCAGATTCTGACTAGCGGAAAATCCAAAAACATTCAGTACTTC. Its translation: CASRSQILTSGKSKNIQYF.

The table lists this clonotype with a few counts. The chain couples TRBV29-1 to TRBJ2-7, with TRBD1 as a possible D gene (6 bases). Germline V gene lookup returns CDR1 SQVTM and CDR2 ANQGSEA. This CDR3 has 15 residues. The V and J ends lost 6 bases and 3 bases respectively, with 21 bases between them. CDR3 amino acids: CSVPRHREVGYEQYF. For the CDR3, the DNA is TGCAGCGTCCCAAGGCACAGGGAAGTTGGCTACGAGCAGTACTTC.

This clonotype was picked up a small number of times. J is TRBJ1-6 and V is TRBV5-4; D unclear. V was clipped by 4 bases and J by 6 bases, with 5 bases between them. The germline V gene encodes CDR1 SGHNT and CDR2 YYREEE (reference sequence). The CDR3 has 12 amino acids. CDR3 region: CASSVANSPLHF. The CDR3 nucleotides read TGTGCCAGCAGCGTTGCTAATTCACCCCTCCACTTT.

This chain links TRBV24-1 with TRBJ2-6; D remains unclear. The V end was cut by 4 bases, the J end by 0 bases, with 9 bases between. Germline CDR1 and CDR2: KGHDR and SFDVKD. The CDR3 is 16 residues long. The chain's CDR3 is CATSDSLDSGANVLTF. The CDR3 DNA follows: TGTGCCACCAGTGACTCCTTGGACTCTGGGGCCAACGTCCTGACTTTC.

This clonotype has a handful of counts. This chain joins TRBV2 and TRBJ2-1; 7 bases are a match to TRBD1. The germline V gene encodes CDR1 SNHLY and CDR2 FYNNEI. CDR3 size: 13 residues. The junction had 4 bases not matched to a gene; V was cut back by 7 bases and J by 4 bases. The DNA for the CDR3 is TGTGCCAGCACTGACAGGGAATACAATGAGCAGTTCTTC. This codes for CASTDREYNEQFF.

The rearrangement uses TRBV6-5 and TRBJ1-1; TRBD1 might be the D (5 bases). The CDR3 is 15 amino acids. Per germline, CDR1 MNHEY and CDR2 SVGAGI. Trimming left V 6 bases short and J 2 bases short, with 16 bases between. Here the CDR3 reads CASRWETGRNTEAFF. The CDR3, as DNA: TGTGCCAGCAGATGGGAAACGGGGCGAAACACTGAAGCTTTCTTT.

This clonotype came up a few times. V is TRBV29-1 and J is TRBJ1-3; 8 bases are a match to TRBD1. Germline loops: CDR1 SQVTM, CDR2 ANQGSEA. V dropped 3 bases and J dropped 3; count of bases not matched to a gene: 4. The CDR3 spans 14 residues. The CDR3 DNA reads TGCAGCGTTGACGCAGGGGGCAGTGGAAACACCATATATTTT. This encodes CSVDAGGSGNTIYF.

This clonotype came up a few times. This chain links TRBV7-9 with TRBJ2-7, with D uncertain. The germline V and J ends were trimmed by 5 bases and 3 bases, with 14 bases remaining between them. This CDR3 has 14 residues. Germline V CDR1 and CDR2: SEHNR, FQNEAQ (reference sequence). CDR3 loop: CASSPPQALYEQYF. CDR3 nucleotide sequence: TGTGCCAGCAGCCCCCCGCAGGCCCTCTACGAGCAGTACTTC.

The genes are TRBV12-5 and TRBJ2-3; tentatively, D is TRBD1 or TRBD2 (5 bases each). Germline CDR1 and CDR2: LGHNT and FRNRAP. V was shortened by 3 bases and J by 1 base, with 29 bases between the two germline ends. This CDR3 spans 21 amino acids. As DNA, the CDR3 is TGTGCTAGTGGTTTTGAATACGAGGGCAGGGCAGGGAGCGACGGCACAGATACGCAGTATTTT. This codes for CASGFEYEGRAGSDGTDTQYF.

The sample holds a few counts of this clonotype. V is TRBV20-1 and J is TRBJ1-2; TRBD1 matches 7 bases. The CDR3 consists of 13 residues. The trim removed 0 bases at V and 8 bases at J, leaving 6 bases unmatched. The germline gives CDR1 DFQATT, CDR2 SNEGSKA (reference sequence). The CDR3 DNA follows: TGCAGTGCTAGAGACAGGGGGGATGACGGCTACACCTTC. It codes for CSARDRGDDGYTF.

This clonotype was recorded a few times. V usage is TRBV3-1 and J usage is TRBJ2-5; no firm D call. V gave up 4 bases and J gave up 9 bases, with 12 bases separating them. The CDR3 runs to 12 residues. Germline CDR1 and CDR2: LGHDT and YNNKEL (reference sequence). The CDR3 is CASSPASWAQYF. The CDR3 bases are TGTGCCAGCAGCCCGGCCTCTTGGGCCCAGTACTTC.

This sequence joins TRBV12-3 or TRBV12-4 and TRBJ2-5, with D uncertain. The CDR3 extends over 15 amino acids. The V end lost 3 bases, the J end lost 1 base, and 12 bases lay between the germline ends. In nucleotides, the CDR3 is TGTGCCAGCAGTTTCACAGAGGACGGCCAAGAGACCCAGTACTTC. Translation: CASSFTEDGQETQYF.

The chain recombines TRBV30 with TRBJ2-3, with 8 bases lining up with TRBD1. The CDR3 loop spans 13 amino acids. Looked up from germline, CDR1 is GTSNPN and CDR2 is SVGIG (reference sequence). After removal of 4 bases from V and 6 bases from J, the junction contained 6 bases not matched to a gene. The CDR3 here is CAWTGTGGDTQYF. CDR3 DNA: TGTGCCTGGACCGGGACAGGCGGGGATACGCAGTATTTT. Drawing the rest from reference TRBV30 and TRBJ2-3, the complete variable domain is SQTIHQWPATLVQPVGSPLSLECTVEGTSNPNLYWYRQAAGRGLQLLFYSVGIGQISSEVPQNLSASRPQDRQFILSSKKLLLSDSGFYLCAWTGTGGDTQYFGPGTRLTVL.

The CDR3 region has the DNA TGCGCCAGCAGCCGGGTGACAGAAGAGACCCAGTACTTC. The encoded protein is CASSRVTEETQYF. This sequence joins TRBV4-1 and TRBJ2-5; a weak D match, TRBD1 (5 bases). Germline lookup yields CDR1 MGHRA and CDR2 YSYEKL. CDR3 length: 13 amino acids. Trimming left V 4 bases short and J 3 bases short, with 9 bases between.

The V call is TRBV25-1, the J call TRBJ2-7; 7 nucleotides agree with TRBD2. The CDR3 runs to 13 residues. CDR1 is MGHDK and CDR2 is SYGVNS in the germline V gene. The J segment lost 2 bases and the V segment lost 6 bases, leaving 4 bases of the junction unmatched. The CDR3 DNA reads TGTGCCAGCAGGGGACTATCCCCCTACGAGCAGTACTTC. Translation gives CASRGLSPYEQYF.

J is TRBJ1-2 and V is TRBV13, with no clear D. Germline V CDR1 and CDR2: PRHDT, FYEKMQ (reference sequence). The V gene lost 0 bases and the J gene lost 5 bases, with 16 bases spanning the gap. CDR3 length: 16 amino acids. The CDR3 sequence: CASSLGFEEGSYGYTF. CDR3 in DNA: TGTGCCAGCAGCTTAGGCTTCGAGGAGGGATCATATGGCTACACCTTC.

The sample holds a few counts of this clonotype. The chain is built from TRBV4-1 and TRBJ2-7; TRBD1 agrees at 11 bases. The junction had 6 bases not matched to a gene; V was cut back by 0 bases and J by 5 bases. The CDR3 consists of 16 residues. Germline CDR1 reads MGHRA; CDR2 reads YSYEKL. CDR3 in amino acids: CASSQDRRTGGDEQYF. CDR3 in DNA: TGCGCCAGCAGCCAAGATAGGCGGACAGGGGGCGACGAGCAGTACTTC.

This clonotype was seen a few times. The J gene is TRBJ2-5, the V gene TRBV2, with D maybe TRBD2 (5 bases). V lost 3 bases and J lost 2, with 10 bases in between. The CDR3 consists of 14 residues. Germline values: CDR1 SNHLY, CDR2 FYNNEI. Written as DNA, the CDR3 is TGTGCCAGCAGTGACTGGACTTCTCAAGAGACCCAGTACTTC. Residues: CASSDWTSQETQYF. Together with reference TRBV2 and TRBJ2-5, the CDR3 gives the full variable domain: EPEVTQTPSHQVTQMGQEVILRCVPISNHLYFYWYRQILGQKVEFLVSFYNNEISEKSEIFDDQFSVERPDGSNFTLKIRSTKLEDSAMYFCASSDWTSQETQYFGPGTRLLVL.

This clonotype was picked up many times. The chain couples TRBV5-1 to TRBJ2-7; the match to TRBD1 covers 7 bases. Germline values: CDR1 SGHRS, CDR2 YFSETQ. This CDR3 comprises 15 residues. V gave up 4 bases and J gave up 6 bases; unmatched junction bases: 13. The CDR3 reads CASSPGTVPQAEQYF. As DNA, the CDR3 is TGCGCCAGCAGCCCCGGGACAGTCCCTCAGGCCGAGCAGTACTTC.

The chain carries TRBV5-1 and TRBJ1-5; D possibly corresponds to TRBD1 (5 bases). Germline CDR1 SGHRS, CDR2 YFSETQ. Trimming stripped 0 bases from V and 8 bases from J, with 15 bases between. This CDR3 spans 15 amino acids. The CDR3 bases are TGCGCCAGCAGCTTGGGAGGGCGCCCGGGGGAGCCCCAGCATTTT. It translates to CASSLGGRPGEPQHF.

The chain employs TRBV4-1 and TRBJ2-7; D is perhaps TRBD2 (6 bases). Germline V gives CDR1 MGHRA, CDR2 YSYEKL. This CDR3 has 16 residues. Trimming pared 2 bases from V and 2 bases from J, leaving 16 bases between. The CDR3 protein is CASSQILAKLTYEQYF. The DNA of the CDR3 is TGCGCCAGCAGCCAAATTCTAGCGAAACTCACCTACGAGCAGTACTTC.

This clonotype was picked up a small number of times. The gene calls are TRBV5-1 and TRBJ1-5, with a possible D match to TRBD1 (5 bases). Germline V CDR1 and CDR2: SGHRS, YFSETQ. V dropped 1 base and J dropped 3 bases, with 11 bases sitting between them. This CDR3 has 15 residues. This CDR3 is CASSLWGGINQPQHF. The CDR3 DNA reads TGCGCCAGCAGCTTGTGGGGGGGTATCAATCAGCCCCAGCATTTT.

This clonotype was picked up a small number of times. The rearrangement joins TRBV15 to TRBJ2-1; 10 positions match TRBD1. The CDR3 is made up of 16 amino acids. Germline CDR1 and CDR2: LNHNV and YYDKDF (reference sequence). Trimming took 0 bases from V and 8 from J; bases not matched to a gene: 7. The CDR3 sequence: CATSRDRDRGWYEQFF. The CDR3 DNA sequence: TGTGCCACCAGCAGAGATCGGGACAGGGGTTGGTATGAGCAGTTCTTC.

This clonotype has a handful of counts. J is TRBJ1-1 and V is TRBV19; maybe TRBD1 (5 bases). With 6 bases removed from V and 3 bases from J, the gap between germline ends came to 23 bases. The length of the CDR3 is 17 residues. CDR1 LNHDA and CDR2 SQIVND come from the germline V gene (reference sequence). CDR3 nucleotides: TGTGCCAGTAGGGGAAGTTCGGGCAGGGCGTTCTACACTGAAGCTTTCTTT. It translates to CASRGSSGRAFYTEAFF.

This CDR3 reads CASSQGPGGEQFF. The CDR3 DNA follows: TGTGCCAGCAGCCAAGGCCCAGGCGGTGAGCAGTTCTTC. The rearrangement uses TRBV3-1 and TRBJ2-1; D not resolved. Germline V gene sequence: CDR1 LGHDT, CDR2 YNNKEL (reference sequence). This CDR3 is built from 13 residues. V lost 1 base to trimming and J lost 9 bases, with 10 bases between them.

The chain carries TRBV6-2 or TRBV6-3 and TRBJ2-3; no clear D gene. The V gene lost 6 bases and the J gene lost 9 bases, with 13 bases spanning the gap. This CDR3 has 12 amino acids. CDR1 is MNHEY, CDR2 SVGEGT, per germline. The CDR3 protein is CASSRLDGTQYF. The CDR3 region has the DNA TGTGCCAGCAGCCGACTGGATGGCACGCAGTATTTT.

The chain joins TRBV20-1 to TRBJ2-7, with a weak D call TRBD1 (6 bases). The germline V gene encodes CDR1 DFQATT and CDR2 SNEGSKA (reference sequence). V lost 6 bases and J 1 base, leaving 7 bases between the germline ends. The CDR3 spans 11 residues. The CDR3 DNA is TGCAGTGCGGACAGTTCCTACGAGCAGTACTTC. As protein: CSADSSYEQYF.

V usage is TRBV4-3 and J usage is TRBJ2-5, with 7 nucleotides matching TRBD2. The trim removed 3 bases at V and 5 bases at J, leaving 6 bases unmatched. This CDR3 is 14 amino acids long. CDR1 is LGHNA, CDR2 YSLEER, per germline. CDR3 region: CASSQRGGSETQYF. The CDR3 DNA reads TGCGCCAGCAGCCAGAGAGGCGGGAGCGAGACCCAGTACTTC.

This clonotype was counted only a few times. The chain is built from TRBV6-5 and TRBJ2-7, with a tentative D call TRBD2 (5 bases). V lost 2 bases and J 1 base, leaving 9 bases between the germline ends. The CDR3 has 14 residues. Germline CDR1 MNHEY, CDR2 SVGAGI. The CDR3 DNA reads as TGTGCCAGCAGTTACAGGGAGAGTTCCTACGAGCAGTACTTC. Amino acids: CASSYRESSYEQYF.

V and J are TRBV7-9 and TRBJ2-1, with TRBD2 matching 13 bases. The CDR3 sequence is 15 residues long. Germline CDR1 reads SEHNR; CDR2 reads FQNEAQ (reference sequence). The junction had 7 bases not matched to a gene; V was cut back by 2 bases and J by 12 bases. The CDR3 bases are TGTGCCAGCAGCTTAATCGGGACTAGCGGGACCCTGCAGTTCTTC. Its translation: CASSLIGTSGTLQFF. Supplemented by reference TRBV7-9 and TRBJ2-1, the full variable domain reads DTGVSQNPRHKITKRGQNVTFRCDPISEHNRLYWYRQTLGQGPEFLTYFQNEAQLEKSRLLSDRFSAERPKGSFSTLEIQRTEQGDSAMYLCASSLIGTSGTLQFFGPGTRLTVL.

This clonotype was seen more than once but under ten times. The J gene is TRBJ2-4, the V gene TRBV7-2, with 12 bases aligning to TRBD2. Germline CDR1 is SGHTA and CDR2 is FQGNSA. V shed 6 bases and J 1 base; nucleotides not matched to a gene: 25. The CDR3 consists of 23 residues. DNA of the CDR3: TGTGCCAGCAGTCGCCAGGGCGGTCTAGCGGGAGGGCCCGCCACTCATGCCAAAAACATTCAGTACTTC. Translation gives CASSRQGGLAGGPATHAKNIQYF.